What follows are 29 T cell receptor beta chains derived from one specimen sequenced in a study of cytomegalovirus exposure and HLA in healthy donors. PCR employed 60 Vbeta and 13 Jbeta primers. Sequencing was performed with immunoSEQ multiplex PCR; in TCRdb, only in-frame clones are kept and a portion is missing. Its table records 35,000 to 45,000 clones. Sequencing was carried out using PBMCs. These receptors originate from a male donor in good health and CMV-seronegative.

This chain uses TRBV2 with TRBJ1-5; D uncertain. The CDR3 sequence is 11 residues long. Trimming removed 8 bases from V and 9 bases from J, with 11 bases in between. Germline values: CDR1 SNHLY, CDR2 FYNNEI. This CDR3 is CASREWGPQHF. Here the CDR3 DNA reads TGTGCCAGCCGGGAATGGGGGCCCCAGCATTTT.

CDR3 nucleotides: TGTGCCAGCAAGCCAGCGGATTTGGAGACCCAGTACTTC. Translating it yields CASKPADLETQYF. J is TRBJ2-5 and V is TRBV5-4, with a possible D match to TRBD2 (5 bases). Germline CDR1 and CDR2: SGHNT and YYREEE (reference sequence). The CDR3 length is 13 residues. Between the trimmed V and J ends, which lost 6 bases and 5 bases, there was a span of 14 bases.

The chain employs TRBV2 and TRBJ2-7; no firm D call. CDR3 length: 11 residues. V shed 7 bases and J shed 4 bases, with 8 bases lying between them. In germline, CDR1 is SNHLY, CDR2 FYNNEI. CDR3 DNA sequence: TGTGCCAGCACCCCGAGATACGAGCAGTACTTC. Amino acid sequence: CASTPRYEQYF.

V gene TRBV7-9 combines with J gene TRBJ2-7, with 8 bases that match TRBD1. Germline loops: CDR1 SEHNR, CDR2 FQNEAQ (reference sequence). V was pared by 6 bases and J by 3 bases, with 4 bases of the junction left unmatched. The CDR3 runs to 13 residues. CDR3 protein: CASRPGTGYEQYF. The CDR3 DNA is TGTGCCAGCAGACCCGGGACAGGCTACGAGCAGTACTTC.

The CDR3: CASSKEGGGTEAFF. CDR3 DNA: TGTGCCAGCAGCAAAGAGGGAGGGGGCACTGAAGCTTTCTTT. V usage is TRBV7-8 and J usage is TRBJ1-1; possibly TRBD1 for D (6 bases). The V gene's germline CDR1 is SGHVS and CDR2 FQNEAQ. The CDR3 has 14 amino acids. V lost 5 bases and J lost 4, with 14 bases in between.

The gene calls are TRBV5-4 and TRBJ2-5, with TRBD1 as a possible D gene (5 bases). V was cut by 2 bases and J by 6 bases, with 14 bases left in between. Germline V gives CDR1 SGHNT, CDR2 YYREEE (reference sequence). This CDR3 comprises 14 residues. CDR3 in DNA: TGTGCCAGCAGCTTTAGGCTTGGACAACAGACCCAGTACTTC. This encodes CASSFRLGQQTQYF.

The chain links TRBV28 to TRBJ1-1, with 7 bases aligning to TRBD1. Germline V gene lookup returns CDR1 MDHEN and CDR2 SYDVKM. V lost 6 bases to trimming and J lost 8 bases; unmatched junction nucleotides: 9. There are 13 residues in the CDR3. The CDR3 nucleotides read TGTGCCAGCAGGTCAATTCAGGGGGGCGAAGCTTTCTTT. Its translation is CASRSIQGGEAFF. Variable domain in full (rest from reference TRBV28 and TRBJ1-1): DVKVTQSSRYLVKRTGEKVFLECVQDMDHENMFWYRQDPGLGLRLIYFSYDVKMKEKGDIPEGYSVSREKKERFSLILESASTNQTSMYLCASRSIQGGEAFFGQGTRLTVV.

The chain links TRBV5-6 to TRBJ1-3; possibly TRBD1 for D (6 bases). Trimming stripped 0 bases from V and 0 bases from J, with 13 bases between. CDR3 length: 17 amino acids. Germline-derived CDR1 and CDR2 are SGHDT and YYEEEE. Here the CDR3 reads CASSLGIGQLSGNTIYF. In DNA, the CDR3 is TGTGCCAGCAGCTTGGGGATTGGACAGCTCTCTGGAAACACCATATATTTT.

This chain uses TRBV19 with TRBJ2-7; 9 nucleotides line up with TRBD1. CDR1 and CDR2 (germline): LNHDA, SQIVND (reference sequence). The CDR3 runs to 16 residues. J gave up 3 bases and V 4 bases, and 10 bases lay outside the gene matches. CDR3 sequence reads: CASSSVAGTGNYEQYF. The CDR3 DNA reads TGTGCCAGTAGTAGCGTCGCCGGGACAGGGAACTACGAGCAGTACTTC.

The chain is built from TRBV6-1 and TRBJ2-7, with a weak D call TRBD1 (7 bases). CDR3 length: 13 amino acids. Looked up from germline, CDR1 is MNHNS and CDR2 is SASEGT. V lost 3 bases and J 3 bases, leaving 9 bases between the germline ends. The CDR3 DNA reads TGTGCCAGCAGTGATCAGGGGGGCTACGAGCAGTACTTC. Its protein product is CASSDQGGYEQYF.

This chain uses TRBV18 with TRBJ1-2, with D tentatively TRBD1 (6 bases). CDR3 length: 13 amino acids. CDR1 and CDR2 from the germline V gene are KGHSH and LQKENI. V shed 5 bases and J shed 7 bases, with 14 bases lying between them. The CDR3 is CASSDGRGGGYTF. CDR3 bases: TGTGCCAGCTCAGACGGCAGGGGCGGTGGCTACACCTTC.

V gene TRBV6-1 combines with J gene TRBJ1-1; D unclear. The V gene's germline CDR1 is MNHNS and CDR2 SASEGT. The germline V and J ends were trimmed by 6 bases and 7 bases, with 18 bases remaining between them. This CDR3 is built from 14 residues. The CDR3 here is CASRRTTPALEAFF. CDR3 nucleotide sequence: TGTGCCAGCAGACGCACGACACCCGCTCTTGAAGCTTTCTTT.

The chain uses TRBV7-9 and TRBJ1-5; weak D call: TRBD1 (5 bases). Per germline, CDR1 SEHNR and CDR2 FQNEAQ (reference sequence). The length of the CDR3 is 14 residues. The ends were cut back, 6 bases at V and 5 bases at J, with 14 bases in the middle. The CDR3 DNA is TGTGCCAGCAGTACATTAGCGGGGGATCAGCCCCAGCATTTT. This translates into CASSTLAGDQPQHF.

V usage is TRBV30 and J usage is TRBJ2-1, with D possibly being TRBD1 (6 bases). The CDR3 covers 12 residues. Germline-derived CDR1 and CDR2 are GTSNPN and SVGIG (reference sequence). Trimming took 2 bases from V and 12 from J, leaving 14 bases between them. DNA of the CDR3: TGTGCCTGGAGTTCCCTCTTACAGGGGCAGTTCTTC. It specifies CAWSSLLQGQFF.

This chain links TRBV6-6 with TRBJ1-5; D may be TRBD1 (5 bases). The V end was cut by 8 bases, the J end by 11 bases, with 19 bases between. The germline CDR1 and CDR2 sequences are MNHNY and SVGAGI (reference sequence). This CDR3 comprises 13 residues. CDR3 nucleotides: TGTGCCAGCCTGTCAGGAGGGGCAAAGGCCCAGCATTTT. It is translated as CASLSGGAKAQHF.

The genes are TRBV7-2 and TRBJ2-3, with 8 positions matching TRBD1. Germline V gene lookup returns CDR1 SGHTA and CDR2 FQGNSA. The CDR3 loop spans 16 amino acids. J gave up 3 bases and V 8 bases, and 13 bases lay outside the gene matches. The CDR3 nucleotides are TGTGCCAGCTCCCCGGGCCCAGGGGGCATGACAGATACGCAGTATTTT. It codes for CASSPGPGGMTDTQYF.

The V gene is TRBV6-5, the J gene TRBJ2-2; 8 bases align to TRBD1. V dropped 0 bases and J dropped 5; count of bases not matched to a gene: 5. CDR3 length: 16 residues. Looked up from germline, CDR1 is MNHEY and CDR2 is SVGAGI. CDR3 sequence: CASSYSAGGSTGELFF. CDR3 coding DNA: TGTGCCAGCAGTTACTCGGCAGGGGGCTCGACCGGGGAGCTGTTTTTT.

The V and J genes are TRBV19 and TRBJ1-2, with D possibly matching TRBD1 (5 bases). CDR1 is LNHDA, CDR2 SQIVND, per germline (reference sequence). V lost 8 bases and J lost 4, with 17 bases in between. There are 14 residues in the CDR3. CDR3 DNA: TGTGCCAGTTCGACCCCAGGGTTCGGCTATGGCTACACCTTC. Protein product: CASSTPGFGYGYTF.

This chain uses TRBV29-1 with TRBJ2-5, with D perhaps TRBD1 (6 bases). The V and J ends lost 8 bases and 5 bases respectively, with 18 bases between them. The length of the CDR3 is 13 residues. Germline CDR1 is SQVTM and CDR2 is ANQGSEA. As DNA, the CDR3 is TGCAGCTCCTCCGGACAGATAGGGGAGACCCAGTACTTC. It is translated as CSSSGQIGETQYF.

The chain combines TRBV6-1 with TRBJ1-5; D may be TRBD1 (6 bases). Germline CDR1 is MNHNS and CDR2 is SASEGT. Deletions cut 1 base from V and 2 bases from J, with 12 bases between. The CDR3 loop spans 16 amino acids. This CDR3 is CASSEEGGVGNQPQHF. The CDR3 bases are TGTGCCAGCAGTGAAGAAGGGGGGGTAGGCAATCAGCCCCAGCATTTT.

This rearrangement joins TRBV18 to TRBJ2-1, with a tentative D call TRBD1 (6 bases). Germline-derived CDR1 and CDR2 are KGHSH and LQKENI. The CDR3 consists of 16 residues. The ends were cut back, 3 bases at V and 1 base at J, with 13 bases in the middle. The CDR3 coding sequence is TGTGCCAGCTCACCCACGACAGGCCGGTCCTACAATGAGCAGTTCTTC. Translating gives CASSPTTGRSYNEQFF.

The J gene is TRBJ1-5, the V gene TRBV6-1; D unresolved. V was cut by 3 bases and J by 5 bases, with 8 bases left in between. The V gene's germline CDR1 is MNHNS and CDR2 SASEGT. CDR3 length: 13 amino acids. The DNA of the CDR3 is TGTGCCAGCAGTGATTGGGGAGATCAGCCCCAGCATTTT. This encodes CASSDWGDQPQHF.

This chain links TRBV18 with TRBJ2-3, with no clear D. Trimming cost V 4 bases and J 0 bases, with 5 bases left between them. The CDR3 contains 13 residues. Germline CDR1 KGHSH, CDR2 LQKENI. CDR3 residues: CASSRVSTDTQYF. CDR3 bases: TGTGCCAGCTCACGAGTAAGCACAGATACGCAGTATTTT. The full variable domain, completed using reference TRBV18 and TRBJ2-3, is NAGVMQNPRHLVRRRGQEARLRCSPMKGHSHVYWYRQLPEEGLKFMVYLQKENIIDESGMPKERFSAEFPKEGPSILRIQQVVRGDSAAYFCASSRVSTDTQYFGPGTRLTVL.

The chain is built from TRBV2 and TRBJ2-2; 9 bases are a match to TRBD1. The trim removed 8 bases at V and 3 bases at J, leaving 4 bases unmatched. The germline gives CDR1 SNHLY, CDR2 FYNNEI. CDR3 size: 14 residues. DNA for the CDR3: TGTGCCAGCCGACGGGACAGGGACACCGGGGAGCTGTTTTTT. Translated: CASRRDRDTGELFF.

This sequence joins TRBV13 and TRBJ2-3, with D maybe TRBD1 (6 bases). Trimming shortened V by 0 bases and J by 2 bases, and 12 bases separated the two germline ends. The CDR3 sequence is 16 residues long. The germline V gene has CDR1 PRHDT and CDR2 FYEKMQ (reference sequence). The CDR3 DNA reads as TGTGCCAGCAGCTTAGGATCACAGGGTATCACAGATACGCAGTATTTT. Its translation is CASSLGSQGITDTQYF.

The CDR3 bases are TGTGCCAGCAGAGTCCGGGGGGCTAATGAAAAACTGTTTTTT. Translated: CASRVRGANEKLFF. The chain has TRBV5-6 and TRBJ1-4; tentatively, D is TRBD1 (5 bases). Trimming shortened V by 5 bases and J by 3 bases, and 11 bases separated the two germline ends. This CDR3 is 14 amino acids long. Germline CDR1 is SGHDT and CDR2 is YYEEEE. Supplemented by reference TRBV5-6 and TRBJ1-4, the full variable domain reads DAGVTQSPTHLIKTRGQQVTLRCSPKSGHDTVSWYQQALGQGPQFIFQYYEEEERQRGNFPDRFSGHQFPNYSSELNVNALLLGDSALYLCASRVRGANEKLFFGSGTQLSVL.

This chain uses TRBV7-9 with TRBJ2-5, with TRBD1 matching over 9 bases. The germline gives CDR1 SEHNR, CDR2 FQNEAQ (reference sequence). After removal of 5 bases from V and 5 bases from J, the junction contained 6 bases not matched to a gene. This CDR3 has 14 amino acids. CDR3 residues: CASSPRQGGETQYF. CDR3 coding DNA: TGTGCCAGCAGCCCGCGACAGGGGGGTGAGACCCAGTACTTC.

J is TRBJ2-7 and V is TRBV7-9; 7 positions match TRBD1. The CDR3 covers 13 residues. Germline CDR1 SEHNR, CDR2 FQNEAQ (reference sequence). V was pared by 8 bases and J by 3 bases, with 7 bases of the junction left unmatched. The CDR3 reads CASLLPGGYEQYF. CDR3 coding DNA: TGTGCCAGCCTGCTGCCAGGGGGCTACGAGCAGTACTTC.

This chain connects TRBV5-4 to TRBJ1-1; 7 bases match TRBD1. This CDR3 contains 13 residues. The germline gives CDR1 SGHNT, CDR2 YYREEE (reference sequence). V gave up 4 bases and J gave up 3 bases; unmatched junction bases: 3. The CDR3 region is CASSRDRHTEAFF. For the CDR3, the DNA is TGTGCCAGCAGCCGGGACAGACACACTGAAGCTTTCTTT. Looking up the rest from reference TRBV5-4 and TRBJ1-1 gives the full variable domain: ETGVTQSPTHLIKTRGQQVTLRCSSQSGHNTVSWYQQALGQGPQFIFQYYREEENGRGNFPPRFSGLQFPNYSSELNVNALELDDSALYLCASSRDRHTEAFFGQGTRLTVV.